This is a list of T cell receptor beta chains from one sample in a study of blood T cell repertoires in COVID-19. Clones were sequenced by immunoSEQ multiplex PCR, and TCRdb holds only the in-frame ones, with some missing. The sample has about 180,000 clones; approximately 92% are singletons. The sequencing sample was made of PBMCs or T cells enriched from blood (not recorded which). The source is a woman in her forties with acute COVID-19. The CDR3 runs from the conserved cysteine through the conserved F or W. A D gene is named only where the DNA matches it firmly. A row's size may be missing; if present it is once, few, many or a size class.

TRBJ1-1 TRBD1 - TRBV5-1 TGCGCCAGCAACCCGACAGGGCTCAACACTGAAGCTTTCTTT CASNPTGLNTEAFF
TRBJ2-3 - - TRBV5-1 TGCGCCAGCAGCTTGGGACTGAGCACAGATACGCAGTATTTT CASSLGLSTDTQYF
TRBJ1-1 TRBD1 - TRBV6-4 TGTGCCAGCAGTGACACAGGGGGAACCACTGAAGCTTTCTTT CASSDTGGTTEAFF
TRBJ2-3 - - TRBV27 TGTGCCAGCAGTTTATACAGAGGGGGAGATACGCAGTATTTT CASSLYRGGDTQYF
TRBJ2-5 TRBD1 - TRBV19 TGTGCCAGTAGTATGGGGCGGGACAGGGGGCGCGAGACCCAGTACTTC CASSMGRDRGRETQYF
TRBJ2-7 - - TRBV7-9 TGTGCCAGCAGCTTTTTCGACGAGCAGTACTTC CASSFFDEQYF
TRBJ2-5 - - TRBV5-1 TGCGCCAGCAGCTTGGGGACAGATTTACAAGAGACCCAGTACTTC CASSLGTDLQETQYF
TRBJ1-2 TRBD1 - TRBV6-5 TGTGCCAGCAGTATGGACAGGGCTTATGGCTACACCTTC CASSMDRAYGYTF
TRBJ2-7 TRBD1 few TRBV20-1 TGCAGTGCTCGGACAGGGCTCGAGCAGTACTTC CSARTGLEQYF
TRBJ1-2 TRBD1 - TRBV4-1 TGCGCCAGCAGCCAAAACCCAAACCGGGACAGCCTCTATGGCTACACCTTC CASSQNPNRDSLYGYTF
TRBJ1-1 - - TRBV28 TGTGCCAGCAGTAAGCTAACCGGGACAGAAGCTTTCTTT CASSKLTGTEAFF
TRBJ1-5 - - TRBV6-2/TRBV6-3 TGTGCCAGCAGTTACCGAGGTCCGGATTACAATCAGCCCCAGCATTTT CASSYRGPDYNQPQHF
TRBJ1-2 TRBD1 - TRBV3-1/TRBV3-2 TGTGCCAGCAGCCAAGAGGTCGCGGACAGGGGGCACTATGGCTACACCTTC CASSQEVADRGHYGYTF
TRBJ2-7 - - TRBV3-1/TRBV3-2 TGTGCCAGCAGCCAAAGCCCCGGGACAACTTACGAGCAGTACTTC CASSQSPGTTYEQYF
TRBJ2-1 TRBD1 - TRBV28 TGTGCCAGCAGTCTTCCCGGGACAGTCTACAATGAGCAGTTCTTC CASSLPGTVYNEQFF
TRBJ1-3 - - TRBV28 TGTGCCAGCACCCCGTTTGAGGGAGGGTGGAACACCATATATTTT CASTPFEGGWNTIYF
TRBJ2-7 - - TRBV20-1 TGCAGTGCTAGACGGTCCTACGAGCAGTACTTC CSARRSYEQYF
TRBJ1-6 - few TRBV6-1 TGTGCCAGCAGTGAAGCGTGGAGCGAGAATTCACCCCTCCACTTT CASSEAWSENSPLHF
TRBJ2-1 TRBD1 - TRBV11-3 TGTGCCAGCAGCTTAGGTCAGGGGGCGCGCGATGAGCAGTTCTTC CASSLGQGARDEQFF
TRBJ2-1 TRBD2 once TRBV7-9 TGTGCCAGCAGCGGGAGCGGGAGTTCGTACAATGAGCAGTTCTTC CASSGSGSSYNEQFF
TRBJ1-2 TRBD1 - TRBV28 TGTGCCAGCAGCCAGTGGGCACAGGGGAAGAACTATGGCTACACCTTC CASSQWAQGKNYGYTF
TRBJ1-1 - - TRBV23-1 TGCGCCCCCAGGCACCATGAAGCTTTCTTT CAPRHHEAFF
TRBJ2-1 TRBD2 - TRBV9 TGTGCCAGCAGCGGTGGCGTGGGGCTAGCGGCTCTCAATGAGCAGTTCTTC CASSGGVGLAALNEQFF
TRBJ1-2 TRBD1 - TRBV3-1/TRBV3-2 TGTGCCAGCAGTCCACGAGGGGGCAACTATGGCTACACCTTC CASSPRGGNYGYTF
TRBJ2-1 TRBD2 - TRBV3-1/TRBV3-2 TGTGCCAGCAGCCAAGAAACTAGCGGGTATTACAATGAGCAGTTCTTC CASSQETSGYYNEQFF
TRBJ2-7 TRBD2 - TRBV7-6 TGTGCCAGCAGCTTAGCCTATAACAGCCGGGGGGCCTACGAGCAGTACTTC CASSLAYNSRGAYEQYF